The 31 T cell receptor beta chains below were found in one sample sequenced in a study of T cell responses to AZD1222 COVID-19 vaccine (dated by TCRdb to the early 2020s). Library preparation used the immunoSEQ multiplex PCR assay. The immuneACCESS repertoire file appears here via TCRdb, limited to in-frame rearrangements. These files lack a portion of the clones; in checked studies, under half of the deficit traces to unresolved V genes, and the cause of the others is not known. The sample table shows approximately 180,000 clones, and almost 90% are seen once. Clones ranked in the top ten supply around 7.9% of the sample. The time point label, read with the paper, signifies: baseline before first vaccination. The specimen was peripheral blood, collected on day 0 of AZD1222 vaccination. These receptors were taken from an adult in good health.

This chain connects TRBV5-6 to TRBJ1-1; TRBD1 might be the D (6 bases). The CDR3 has 13 residues. Per the germline V gene, CDR1 is SGHDT and CDR2 is YYEEEE. The germline V and J ends were trimmed by 2 bases and 8 bases, with 13 bases remaining between them. In DNA form, the CDR3 reads TGTGCCAGCAGCTTCCTGACAGGCCGCGAAGCTTTCTTT. Protein: CASSFLTGREAFF.

The chain recombines TRBV18 with TRBJ2-7; no clear D. The germline V and J ends were trimmed by 2 bases and 4 bases, with 12 bases remaining between them. Germline values: CDR1 KGHSH, CDR2 LQKENI. The CDR3 spans 14 residues. Here the CDR3 DNA reads TGTGCCAGCTCACCATACTCTACCCCTTACGAGCAGTACTTC. Its translation: CASSPYSTPYEQYF.

The rearrangement uses TRBV10-2 and TRBJ2-1; D unclear. V dropped 5 bases and J dropped 7 bases, with 6 bases sitting between them. Germline values: CDR1 WSHSY, CDR2 SAAADI. This CDR3 has 11 residues. The CDR3 spells CASSLKNEQFF. Written as DNA, the CDR3 is TGCGCCAGCAGTTTGAAAAATGAGCAGTTCTTC.

J is TRBJ2-6 and V is TRBV9; TRBD1 is a possible D gene (6 bases). CDR1 and CDR2 from the germline V gene are SGDLS and YYNGEE. The CDR3 runs to 16 residues. V was shortened by 4 bases and J by 0 bases, with 11 bases between the two germline ends. In nucleotides, the CDR3 is TGTGCCAGCAGCCAGGGGTGGGGCTCTGGGGCCAACGTCCTGACTTTC. It yields the protein CASSQGWGSGANVLTF.

The chain has TRBV9 and TRBJ2-7; 11 nucleotides agree with TRBD2. J was trimmed by 1 base and V by 6 bases; bases with no gene match: 6. The length of the CDR3 is 15 residues. The germline CDR1 and CDR2 sequences are SGDLS and YYNGEE. The CDR3 coding sequence is TGTGCCAGCACCGCCGGGACTAGCGGTTCCTACGAGCAGTACTTC. It codes for CASTAGTSGSYEQYF.

This clone has just a few counts. The chain combines TRBV4-1 with TRBJ1-6, with D tentatively TRBD1 (5 bases). There are 15 residues in the CDR3. With 3 bases removed from V and 6 bases from J, the gap between germline ends came to 12 bases. Germline lookup yields CDR1 MGHRA and CDR2 YSYEKL. Here the CDR3 reads CASSQVDRTNSPLHF. The CDR3 bases are TGCGCCAGCAGCCAGGTCGACAGAACTAATTCACCCCTCCACTTT.

The chain carries TRBV18 and TRBJ2-3; perhaps TRBD1 as D (6 bases). CDR1 is KGHSH, CDR2 LQKENI, per germline. Trimming pared 3 bases from V and 4 bases from J, leaving 14 bases between. The CDR3 has 15 amino acids. The CDR3 is CASSPSSRGADTQYF. For the CDR3, the DNA is TGTGCCAGCTCACCGTCTAGCAGGGGCGCAGATACGCAGTATTTT. Looking up the rest from reference TRBV18 and TRBJ2-3 gives the full variable domain: NAGVMQNPRHLVRRRGQEARLRCSPMKGHSHVYWYRQLPEEGLKFMVYLQKENIIDESGMPKERFSAEFPKEGPSILRIQQVVRGDSAAYFCASSPSSRGADTQYFGPGTRLTVL.

The V call is TRBV19, the J call TRBJ2-2, with TRBD1 matching 8 bases. V shed 2 bases and J 5 bases; nucleotides not matched to a gene: 1. The CDR3 loop spans 14 amino acids. Looked up from germline, CDR1 is LNHDA and CDR2 is SQIVND (reference sequence). DNA for the CDR3: TGTGCCAGTAGTATACAGGGGGCTACCGGGGAGCTGTTTTTT. Protein product: CASSIQGATGELFF.

This chain links TRBV7-6 with TRBJ1-5; D is possibly TRBD1 (5 bases). Germline V gives CDR1 SGHVS, CDR2 FNYEAQ. The CDR3 consists of 15 residues. V was pared by 5 bases and J by 7 bases, with 18 bases between. This chain's CDR3 is CASSPGLGVKQPQHF. In DNA form, the CDR3 reads TGTGCCAGCAGCCCTGGGTTAGGGGTTAAACAGCCCCAGCATTTT. The full variable domain, its missing parts supplied by reference TRBV7-6 and TRBJ1-5, is GAGVSQSPRYKVTKRGQDVALRCDPISGHVSLYWYRQALGQGPEFLTYFNYEAQQDKSGLPNDRFSAERPEGSISTLTIQRTEQRDSAMYRCASSPGLGVKQPQHFGDGTRLSIL.

J is TRBJ1-1 and V is TRBV28; D is possibly TRBD1 (6 bases). This CDR3 contains 14 residues. V lost 7 bases to trimming and J lost 2 bases, with 14 bases between them. The germline V gene has CDR1 MDHEN and CDR2 SYDVKM. Written as DNA, the CDR3 is TGTGCCAGCAAACCGGGACACCTTAACACTGAAGCTTTCTTT. This codes for CASKPGHLNTEAFF. The full variable domain, completed using reference TRBV28 and TRBJ1-1, is DVKVTQSSRYLVKRTGEKVFLECVQDMDHENMFWYRQDPGLGLRLIYFSYDVKMKEKGDIPEGYSVSREKKERFSLILESASTNQTSMYLCASKPGHLNTEAFFGQGTRLTVV.

The chain links TRBV7-9 to TRBJ2-2; 7 bases align to TRBD2. This CDR3 is 16 amino acids long. Germline CDR1 is SEHNR and CDR2 is FQNEAQ (reference sequence). With V trimmed by 3 bases and J by 5 bases, 9 bases remained unmatched. DNA of the CDR3: TGTGCCAGCAGCTTCGGGGCTAGCGGTCTAACCGGGGAGCTGTTTTTT. This translates into CASSFGASGLTGELFF.

The rearrangement links TRBV11-3 to TRBJ2-1; TRBD2 aligns across 10 bases. The CDR3 has 15 amino acids. Germline CDR1 reads SGHNT; CDR2 reads YENEEA. V gave up 2 bases and J gave up 5 bases; unmatched junction bases: 3. CDR3 amino acids: CASSLRTSGDNEQFF. CDR3 DNA: TGTGCCAGCAGCTTACGAACTAGCGGGGACAATGAGCAGTTCTTC. Full variable domain (rest looked up from reference TRBV11-3 and TRBJ2-1): EAGVVQSPRYKIIEKKQPVAFWCNPISGHNTLYWYLQNLGQGPELLIRYENEEAVDDSQLPKDRFSAERLKGVDSTLKIQPAELGDSAVYLCASSLRTSGDNEQFFGPGTRLTVL.

V gene TRBV6-5 combines with J gene TRBJ1-3; no clear D. CDR1 and CDR2 from the germline V gene are MNHEY and SVGAGI. Trimming pared 6 bases from V and 0 bases from J, leaving 6 bases between. This CDR3 region has 13 residues. Here the CDR3 reads CASRTSSGNTIYF. CDR3 nucleotides: TGTGCCAGCAGGACCTCCTCTGGAAACACCATATATTTT.

The rearrangement uses TRBV30 and TRBJ2-1, with D perhaps assigned TRBD1 or TRBD2 (5 bases each). Germline V gene lookup returns CDR1 GTSNPN and CDR2 SVGIG (reference sequence). V was trimmed by 4 bases and J by 3 bases, leaving 19 bases between them. The length of the CDR3 is 16 residues. The CDR3 DNA sequence: TGTGCCTGGAATGATGTGGTGGGACGGAGCTACAATGAGCAGTTCTTC. Translating it yields CAWNDVVGRSYNEQFF.

This sequence joins TRBV20-1 and TRBJ2-7; perhaps TRBD2 as D (5 bases). This CDR3 comprises 14 residues. Looked up from germline, CDR1 is DFQATT and CDR2 is SNEGSKA (reference sequence). The V end was cut by 3 bases, the J end by 4 bases, with 16 bases between. The CDR3 DNA sequence: TGCAGTGCTAGTGGGGAGATGGGCTTTTACGAGCAGTACTTC. Residues: CSASGEMGFYEQYF.

The V call is TRBV27, the J call TRBJ2-4; TRBD2 agrees at 7 bases. Per the germline V gene, CDR1 is MNHEY and CDR2 is SMNVEV (reference sequence). V shed 3 bases and J 5 bases; nucleotides not matched to a gene: 13. The CDR3 sequence is 17 residues long. CDR3 protein: CASSFISRGTRENIQYF. Here the CDR3 DNA reads TGTGCCAGCAGTTTCATTTCGCGGGGGACGCGCGAAAACATTCAGTACTTC.

This sequence joins TRBV30 and TRBJ2-7; D is unclear. The germline CDR1 and CDR2 sequences are GTSNPN and SVGIG (reference sequence). CDR3 length: 13 amino acids. V lost 0 bases, J lost 1 base, and 7 bases lay in between. The CDR3 reads CAWSVERSYEQYF. In nucleotides, the CDR3 is TGTGCCTGGAGTGTAGAGAGATCCTACGAGCAGTACTTC.

A word on this clone: Additional DNA sequences in this sample encode the identical CDR3. V usage is TRBV10-3 and J usage is TRBJ1-2; possible D gene TRBD1, 5 bases. The CDR3 has 12 amino acids. CDR1 ENHRY and CDR2 SYGVKD come from the germline V gene. V dropped 7 bases and J dropped 3 bases, with 9 bases sitting between them. The CDR3 DNA is TGTGCCATCAATGGGGGGTACTATGGCTACACCTTC. Amino acids: CAINGGYYGYTF.

The chain has TRBV5-1 and TRBJ2-7, with no clear D. Germline assignment: CDR1 SGHRS and CDR2 YFSETQ. This CDR3 contains 14 residues. V lost 0 bases, J lost 0 bases, and 7 bases lay in between. The CDR3 nucleotides are TGCGCCAGCAGCTTGGATGCCCCCTCCTACGAGCAGTACTTC. This sequence encodes CASSLDAPSYEQYF. Combining the CDR3 with reference TRBV5-1 and TRBJ2-7 gives the whole variable domain KAGVTQTPRYLIKTRGQQVTLSCSPISGHRSVSWYQQTPGQGLQFLFEYFSETQRNKGNFPGRFSGRQFSNSRSEMNVSTLELGDSALYLCASSLDAPSYEQYFGPGTRLTVT.

This clone was observed a single time. This specimen includes other DNA sequences encoding the same CDR3. This chain joins TRBV9 and TRBJ1-5; D is unclear. This CDR3 comprises 12 residues. V was shortened by 0 bases and J by 5 bases, with 3 bases between the two germline ends. Germline V lookup: CDR1 SGDLS, CDR2 YYNGEE. The CDR3 nucleotides are TGTGCCAGCAGCGTAGGGGATCAGCCCCAGCATTTT. Its translation is CASSVGDQPQHF.

The rearrangement uses TRBV3-1 (or the pseudogene TRBV3-2) and TRBJ1-4; no firm D call. Germline CDR1 LGHDT, CDR2 YNNKEL (reference sequence). CDR3 length: 16 amino acids. The V end lost 0 bases, the J end lost 8 bases, and 16 bases lay between the germline ends. CDR3 in amino acids: CASSQDPAAMREKLFF. CDR3 nucleotides: TGTGCCAGCAGCCAAGATCCGGCCGCAATGAGGGAAAAACTGTTTTTT.

This rearrangement joins TRBV15 to TRBJ1-6; 7 bases map to TRBD1. After removal of 5 bases from V and 0 bases from J, the junction contained 7 bases not matched to a gene. Germline V gene data show CDR1 as LNHNV and CDR2 as YYDKDF (reference sequence). The CDR3 extends over 17 amino acids. The chain's CDR3 is CATSPMRGPSYNSPLHF. CDR3 bases: TGTGCCACCAGCCCCATGAGGGGGCCCTCCTATAATTCACCCCTCCACTTT.

The chain recombines TRBV18 with TRBJ1-2; D remains ambiguous. The V and J ends lost 2 bases and 2 bases respectively, with 6 bases between them. In germline, CDR1 is KGHSH, CDR2 LQKENI. This CDR3 region has 13 residues. CDR3 coding DNA: TGTGCCAGCTCACCATCGGACAACTATGGCTACACCTTC. Its translation is CASSPSDNYGYTF.

This chain connects TRBV5-1 to TRBJ1-3, with D possibly TRBD1 on 5 matching bases. Trimming left V 7 bases short and J 0 bases short, with 11 bases between. Germline V lookup: CDR1 SGHRS, CDR2 YFSETQ. The CDR3 extends over 14 amino acids. The CDR3 sequence is CASGSGPSGNTIYF. The CDR3 bases are TGCGCCAGCGGATCAGGGCCCTCTGGAAACACCATATATTTT.

The chain links TRBV19 to TRBJ1-1; TRBD1 might be the D (6 bases). Deletions cut 2 bases from V and 0 bases from J, with 16 bases between. The CDR3 is 17 residues long. Germline V lookup: CDR1 LNHDA, CDR2 SQIVND (reference sequence). CDR3 in amino acids: CASSISLGGLMNTEAFF. CDR3 DNA sequence: TGTGCCAGTAGTATATCCCTCGGGGGGCTCATGAACACTGAAGCTTTCTTT.

CDR3 in DNA: TGTGCCAGTAGTATATTTCCCCCAGGACAGTTCTACGAGCAGTACTTC. This codes for CASSIFPPGQFYEQYF. The chain joins TRBV19 to TRBJ2-7; D might be TRBD1 (6 bases). The V gene lost 2 bases and the J gene lost 3 bases, with 17 bases spanning the gap. CDR1 LNHDA and CDR2 SQIVND come from the germline V gene (reference sequence). The CDR3 contains 16 residues.

A single count supports this clone. CDR3 nucleotides: TGTGCCAGCAGCTTAGTCCTCATTGGACCCACTTTCTACGAGCAGTACTTC. The encoded protein is CASSLVLIGPTFYEQYF. This rearrangement joins TRBV7-2 to TRBJ2-7; D is uncertain. Between the trimmed V and J ends, which lost 1 base and 3 bases, there was a span of 19 bases. CDR1 is SGHTA and CDR2 is FQGNSA in the germline V gene. CDR3 length equals 17 residues.

The chain joins TRBV7-2 to TRBJ2-1; TRBD2 aligns across 9 bases. The CDR3 is 15 amino acids. V dropped 4 bases and J dropped 2; count of bases not matched to a gene: 3. In germline, CDR1 is SGHTA, CDR2 FQGNSA. The CDR3 protein is CASSSTSGTYNEQFF. The CDR3, as DNA: TGTGCCAGCAGCTCGACTAGCGGAACCTACAATGAGCAGTTCTTC.

The chain uses TRBV28 and TRBJ1-5; D remains ambiguous. Germline CDR1 reads MDHEN; CDR2 reads SYDVKM. V lost 4 bases and J lost 10, with 11 bases in between. The CDR3 loop spans 12 amino acids. CDR3 protein: CASSSVRTPQHF. CDR3 in DNA: TGTGCCAGCAGTTCCGTCCGTACACCCCAGCATTTT.

The V gene is TRBV5-1, the J gene TRBJ2-1; 14 bases align to TRBD2. The CDR3 extends over 16 amino acids. Losses at the gene ends were 4 bases for V and 10 bases for J; bases not matched to a gene: 10. Germline CDR1 is SGHRS and CDR2 is YFSETQ. The CDR3: CASSLPGLAGGREQFF. Here the CDR3 DNA reads TGCGCCAGCAGCCTCCCCGGACTAGCGGGGGGACGGGAGCAGTTCTTC. The whole variable domain, filled in from reference TRBV5-1 and TRBJ2-1, reads KAGVTQTPRYLIKTRGQQVTLSCSPISGHRSVSWYQQTPGQGLQFLFEYFSETQRNKGNFPGRFSGRQFSNSRSEMNVSTLELGDSALYLCASSLPGLAGGREQFFGPGTRLTVL.

J is TRBJ1-1 and V is TRBV10-3; 8 positions match TRBD1. V shed 2 bases, J shed 3 bases, and the junction held 8 bases outside the gene matches. CDR1 and CDR2 from the germline V gene are ENHRY and SYGVKD. This CDR3 is 16 amino acids long. The CDR3 reads CAISEARGRLDTEAFF. The CDR3 bases are TGTGCCATCAGTGAGGCCAGGGGGCGCTTGGACACTGAAGCTTTCTTT.